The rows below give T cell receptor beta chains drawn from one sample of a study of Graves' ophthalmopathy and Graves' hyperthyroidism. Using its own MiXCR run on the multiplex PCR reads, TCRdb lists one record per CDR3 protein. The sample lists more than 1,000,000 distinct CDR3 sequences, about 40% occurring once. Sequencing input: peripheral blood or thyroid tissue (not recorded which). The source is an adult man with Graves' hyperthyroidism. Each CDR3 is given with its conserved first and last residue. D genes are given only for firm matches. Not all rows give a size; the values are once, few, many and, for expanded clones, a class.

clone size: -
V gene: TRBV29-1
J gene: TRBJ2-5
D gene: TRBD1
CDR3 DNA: TGCAGCTTCCCGGGACAGGGGGACCAAGAGACCCAGTACTTC
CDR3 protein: CSFPGQGDQETQYF

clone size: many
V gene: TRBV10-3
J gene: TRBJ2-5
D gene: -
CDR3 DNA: TGTGCCATCAGTAAGGGTGGGCAAGAGACCCAGTACTTC
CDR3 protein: CAISKGGQETQYF

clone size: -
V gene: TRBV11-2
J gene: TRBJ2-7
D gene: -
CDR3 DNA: TGTGCCAGCAGCGACGTACCCTACAAGCAGTACTTC
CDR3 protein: CASSDVPYKQYF

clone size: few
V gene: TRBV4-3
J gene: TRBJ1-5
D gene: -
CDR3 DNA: TGCGCCAGCAGCCCATCAGGGTTGGATCAGCCCCAGCATTTT
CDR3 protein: CASSPSGLDQPQHF

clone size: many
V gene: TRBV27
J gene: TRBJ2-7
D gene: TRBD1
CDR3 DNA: TGTGCCAGCAGGGACAGGGGCGACGAGCAGTACTTC
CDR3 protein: CASRDRGDEQYF

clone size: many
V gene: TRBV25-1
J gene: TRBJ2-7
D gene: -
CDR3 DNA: TGTGCCAGCAGTGCCGACGATTCCTACGAGCAGTACTTC
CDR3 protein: CASSADDSYEQYF

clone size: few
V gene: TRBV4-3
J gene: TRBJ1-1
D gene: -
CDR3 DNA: TGCGCCAGCAGCCACTCCACGGGAGGGGAGACTGAAGCTTTCTTT
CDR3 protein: CASSHSTGGETEAFF

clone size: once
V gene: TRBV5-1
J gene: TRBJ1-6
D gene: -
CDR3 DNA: TGTGCCAGCAGCTGGCATGGGGCAGGGAGGACGAATTCACCCCTCCACTTT
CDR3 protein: CASSWHGAGRTNSPLHF

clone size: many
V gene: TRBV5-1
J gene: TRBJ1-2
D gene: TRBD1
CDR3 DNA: TGCGCCAGCAGCTTACGACAGGGAACTAACTATGGCTACACCTTC
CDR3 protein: CASSLRQGTNYGYTF

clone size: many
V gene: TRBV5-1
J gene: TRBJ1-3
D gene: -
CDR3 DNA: TGCGCCAGCAGCTTGGATCCCAGGGCTGGAAACACCATATATTTT
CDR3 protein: CASSLDPRAGNTIYF

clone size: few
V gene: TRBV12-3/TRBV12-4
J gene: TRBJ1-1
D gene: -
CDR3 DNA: TGTGCCAGCTCCTTCTCCGGGACACCCGAAGCTTTCTTT
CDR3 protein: CASSFSGTPEAFF

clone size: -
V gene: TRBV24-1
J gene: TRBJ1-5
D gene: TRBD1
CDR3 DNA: TGTGCCAGCAGTTCTCGTGGGACAGTTAATTCCCAGCATTTT
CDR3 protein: CASSSRGTVNSQHF

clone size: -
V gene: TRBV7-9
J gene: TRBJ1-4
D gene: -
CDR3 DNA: TGTGCCAGCAGCTCAATTATAGACAGTCCTAATGAAAAACTGTTTTTT
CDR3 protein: CASSSIIDSPNEKLFF

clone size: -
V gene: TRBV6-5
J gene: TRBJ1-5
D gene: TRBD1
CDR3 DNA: TGTGCCAGCAGGAGGGGACAGGGCAATCAGCCCCAGCATTTT
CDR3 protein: CASRRGQGNQPQHF

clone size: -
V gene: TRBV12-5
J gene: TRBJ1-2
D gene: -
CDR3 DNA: TGTGCTAGTGGTTTGAGTGGGACAACTAACTATGGCTACACCTTC
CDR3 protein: CASGLSGTTNYGYTF

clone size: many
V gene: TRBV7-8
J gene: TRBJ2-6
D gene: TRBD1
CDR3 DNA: TGTGCCAGCACGCTTTACCGGGACAGACAATCTGGGGCCAACGTCCTGACTTTC
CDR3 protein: CASTLYRDRQSGANVLTF

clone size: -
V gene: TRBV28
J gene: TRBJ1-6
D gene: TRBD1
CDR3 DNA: TGTGCCAGCAGTAGGGACAGTAGCTCCTATAATTCACCCCTCCACTTT
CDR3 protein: CASSRDSSSYNSPLHF

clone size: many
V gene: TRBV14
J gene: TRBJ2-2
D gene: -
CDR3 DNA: TGTGCCAGCAGCCAAGTACAGGGATCTTCCACCGGGGAGCTGTTTTTT
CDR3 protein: CASSQVQGSSTGELFF

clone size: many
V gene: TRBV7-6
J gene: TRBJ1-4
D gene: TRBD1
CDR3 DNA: TGTGCCAGCAGCCGGGGACAGGGGCAAGAAAAACTGTTTTTT
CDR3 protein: CASSRGQGQEKLFF

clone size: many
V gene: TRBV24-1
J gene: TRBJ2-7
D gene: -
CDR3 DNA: TGTGCCACCGGAGGTAAGGACACCGGAATTCAGTACTTC
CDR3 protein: CATGGKDTGIQYF

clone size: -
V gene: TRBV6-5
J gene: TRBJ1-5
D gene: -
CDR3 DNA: TGTGCCACCCGACGACAGGTCGATCAGCCCCAGCATTTT
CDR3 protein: CATRRQVDQPQHF

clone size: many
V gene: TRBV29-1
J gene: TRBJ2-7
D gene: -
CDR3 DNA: TGCAGCGTTGGGGGGGTGGGCGAGCAGTACTTC
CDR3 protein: CSVGGVGEQYF

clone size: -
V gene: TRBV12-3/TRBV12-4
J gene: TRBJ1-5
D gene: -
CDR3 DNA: TGTGCCAGCAGTTTAGGACGGCGTCTGGTCCGAGGGTTGCCCCAGCATTTT
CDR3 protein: CASSLGRRLVRGLPQHF

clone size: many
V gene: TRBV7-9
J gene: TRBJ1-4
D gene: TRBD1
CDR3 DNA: TGTGCCAGCAGCCCCTCCCGGACAGGGCCAACTAATGAAAAACTGTTTTTT
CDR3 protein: CASSPSRTGPTNEKLFF

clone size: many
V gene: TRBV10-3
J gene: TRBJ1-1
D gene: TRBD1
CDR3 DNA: TGTGCCATCTTGGGACAGGATAACACTGAAGCTTTCTTT
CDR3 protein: CAILGQDNTEAFF

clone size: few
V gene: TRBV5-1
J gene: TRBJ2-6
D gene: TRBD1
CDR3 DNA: TGCGCCAGCAGCTTGAGGACAGGGTCGGCTGGGGCCAACGTCCTGACTTTC
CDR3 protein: CASSLRTGSAGANVLTF